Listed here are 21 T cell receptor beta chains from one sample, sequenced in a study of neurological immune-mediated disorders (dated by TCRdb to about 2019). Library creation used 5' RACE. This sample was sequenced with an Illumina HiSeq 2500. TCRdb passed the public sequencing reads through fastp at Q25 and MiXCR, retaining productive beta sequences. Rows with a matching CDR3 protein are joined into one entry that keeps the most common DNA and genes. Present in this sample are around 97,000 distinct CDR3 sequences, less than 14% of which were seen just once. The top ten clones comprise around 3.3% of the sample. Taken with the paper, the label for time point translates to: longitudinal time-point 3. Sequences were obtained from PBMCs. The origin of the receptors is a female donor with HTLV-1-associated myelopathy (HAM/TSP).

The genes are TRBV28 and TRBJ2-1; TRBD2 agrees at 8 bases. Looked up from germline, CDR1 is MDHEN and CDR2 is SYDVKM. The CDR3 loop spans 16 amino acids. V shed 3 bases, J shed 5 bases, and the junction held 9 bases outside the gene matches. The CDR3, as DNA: TGTGCCAGCAGTTTGCCGGGACTAGGGCCGGACAATGAGCAGTTCTTC. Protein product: CASSLPGLGPDNEQFF.

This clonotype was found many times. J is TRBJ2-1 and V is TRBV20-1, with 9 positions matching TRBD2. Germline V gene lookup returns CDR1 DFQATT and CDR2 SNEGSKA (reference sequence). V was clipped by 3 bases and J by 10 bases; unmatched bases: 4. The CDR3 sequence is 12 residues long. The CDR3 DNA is TGCAGTGCTAGTGGGCGGGGGGGCGAGCAGTTCTTC. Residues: CSASGRGGEQFF.

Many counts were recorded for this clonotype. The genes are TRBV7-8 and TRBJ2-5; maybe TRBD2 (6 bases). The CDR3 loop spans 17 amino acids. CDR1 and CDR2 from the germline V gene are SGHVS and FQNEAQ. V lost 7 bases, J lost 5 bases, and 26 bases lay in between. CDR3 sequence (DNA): TGTGCCAGCACCCGGGATATGGCGGGGACTGGGGGGGAGACCCAGTACTTC. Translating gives CASTRDMAGTGGETQYF.

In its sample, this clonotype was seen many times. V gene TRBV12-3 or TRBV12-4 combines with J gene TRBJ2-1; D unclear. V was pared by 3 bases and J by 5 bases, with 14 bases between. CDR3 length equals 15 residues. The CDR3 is CASSFPGPEHNEQFF. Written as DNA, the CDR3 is TGTGCCAGCAGTTTTCCCGGGCCAGAACACAATGAGCAGTTCTTC.

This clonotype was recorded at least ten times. CDR3 bases: TGTGCCAGCAGCAATTCTCAAGTTGAGGAGCAGTTCTTC. This encodes CASSNSQVEEQFF. This chain uses TRBV7-8 with TRBJ2-1; D gene unclear. The CDR3 length is 13 residues. The germline V gene has CDR1 SGHVS and CDR2 FQNEAQ. V lost 5 bases and J lost 10, with 15 bases in between.

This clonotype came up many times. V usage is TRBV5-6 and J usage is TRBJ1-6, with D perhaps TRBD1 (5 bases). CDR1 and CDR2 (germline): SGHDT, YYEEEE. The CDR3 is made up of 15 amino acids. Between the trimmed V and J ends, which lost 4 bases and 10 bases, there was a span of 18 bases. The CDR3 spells CASSQSPGRGSPLHF. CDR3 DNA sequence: TGTGCCAGCAGCCAGAGCCCAGGGAGAGGCTCACCCCTCCACTTT.

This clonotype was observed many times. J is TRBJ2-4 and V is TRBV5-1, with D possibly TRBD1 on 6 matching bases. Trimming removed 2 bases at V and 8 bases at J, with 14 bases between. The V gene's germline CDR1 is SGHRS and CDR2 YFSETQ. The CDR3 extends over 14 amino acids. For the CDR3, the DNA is TGCGCCAGCAGCTTTGACCAGGGGACGTACATTCAGTACTTC. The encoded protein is CASSFDQGTYIQYF. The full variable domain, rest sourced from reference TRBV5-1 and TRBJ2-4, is KAGVTQTPRYLIKTRGQQVTLSCSPISGHRSVSWYQQTPGQGLQFLFEYFSETQRNKGNFPGRFSGRQFSNSRSEMNVSTLELGDSALYLCASSFDQGTYIQYFGAGTRLSVL.

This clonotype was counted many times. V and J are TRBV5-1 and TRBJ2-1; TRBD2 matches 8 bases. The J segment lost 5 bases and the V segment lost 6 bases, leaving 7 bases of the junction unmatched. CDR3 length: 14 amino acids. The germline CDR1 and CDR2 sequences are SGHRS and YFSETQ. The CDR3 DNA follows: TGCGCCAGCACCAACGGGGGGGGTAACAATGAGCAGTTCTTC. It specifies CASTNGGGNNEQFF.

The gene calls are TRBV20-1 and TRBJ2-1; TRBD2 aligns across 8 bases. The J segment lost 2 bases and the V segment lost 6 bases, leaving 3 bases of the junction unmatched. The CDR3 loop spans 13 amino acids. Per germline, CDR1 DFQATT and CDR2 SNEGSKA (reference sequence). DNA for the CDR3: TGCAGTGCAACGGGGGGGGCCTACAATGAGCAGTTCTTC. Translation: CSATGGAYNEQFF.

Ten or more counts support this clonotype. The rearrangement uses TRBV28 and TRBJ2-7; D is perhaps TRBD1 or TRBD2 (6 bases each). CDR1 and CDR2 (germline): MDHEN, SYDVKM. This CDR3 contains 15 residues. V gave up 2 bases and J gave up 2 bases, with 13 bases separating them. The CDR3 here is CASSLRGDPPYEQYF. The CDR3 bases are TGTGCCAGCAGTTTAAGGGGGGACCCCCCCTACGAGCAGTACTTC.

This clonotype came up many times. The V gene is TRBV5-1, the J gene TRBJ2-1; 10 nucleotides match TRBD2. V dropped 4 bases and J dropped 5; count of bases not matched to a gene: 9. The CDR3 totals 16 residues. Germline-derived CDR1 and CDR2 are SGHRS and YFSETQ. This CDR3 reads CASSTGRTSGDNEQFF. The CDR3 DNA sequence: TGCGCCAGCAGCACCGGTCGTACTAGCGGGGACAATGAGCAGTTCTTC.

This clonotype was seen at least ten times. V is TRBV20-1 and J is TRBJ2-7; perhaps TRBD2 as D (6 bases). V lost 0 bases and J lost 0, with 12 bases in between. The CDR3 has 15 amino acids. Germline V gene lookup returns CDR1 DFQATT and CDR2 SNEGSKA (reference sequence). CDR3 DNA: TGCAGTGCTAGAGACGGCGGCGGGGACTCCTACGAGCAGTACTTC. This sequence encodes CSARDGGGDSYEQYF.

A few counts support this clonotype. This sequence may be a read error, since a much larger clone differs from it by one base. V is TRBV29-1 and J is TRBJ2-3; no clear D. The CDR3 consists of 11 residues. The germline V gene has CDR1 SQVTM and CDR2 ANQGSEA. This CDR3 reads CSIDVGFTQYF. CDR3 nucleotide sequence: TGCAGCATTGACGTGGGGTTTACGCAGTATTTT.

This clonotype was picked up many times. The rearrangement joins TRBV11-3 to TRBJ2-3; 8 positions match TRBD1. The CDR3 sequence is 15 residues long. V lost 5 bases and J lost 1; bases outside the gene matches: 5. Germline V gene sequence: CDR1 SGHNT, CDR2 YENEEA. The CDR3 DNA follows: TGTGCCAGCAGCACCGGACAGGGAGGCACAGATACGCAGTATTTT. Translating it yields CASSTGQGGTDTQYF.

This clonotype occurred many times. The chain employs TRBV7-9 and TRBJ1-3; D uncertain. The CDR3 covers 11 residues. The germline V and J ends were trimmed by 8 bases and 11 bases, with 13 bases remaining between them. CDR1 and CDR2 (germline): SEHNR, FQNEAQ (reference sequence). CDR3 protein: CASARSPPIYF. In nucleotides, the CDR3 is TGTGCCAGCGCCCGTTCGCCGCCCATATATTTT.

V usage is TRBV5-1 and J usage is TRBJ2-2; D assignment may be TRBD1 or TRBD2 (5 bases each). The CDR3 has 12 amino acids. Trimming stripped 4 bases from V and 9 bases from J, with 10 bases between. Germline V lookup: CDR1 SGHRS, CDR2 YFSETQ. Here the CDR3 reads CASSRDAWELFF. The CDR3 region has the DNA TGCGCCAGCAGCCGGGACGCCTGGGAGCTGTTTTTT. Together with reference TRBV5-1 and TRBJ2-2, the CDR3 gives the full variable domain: KAGVTQTPRYLIKTRGQQVTLSCSPISGHRSVSWYQQTPGQGLQFLFEYFSETQRNKGNFPGRFSGRQFSNSRSEMNVSTLELGDSALYLCASSRDAWELFFGEGSRLTVL.

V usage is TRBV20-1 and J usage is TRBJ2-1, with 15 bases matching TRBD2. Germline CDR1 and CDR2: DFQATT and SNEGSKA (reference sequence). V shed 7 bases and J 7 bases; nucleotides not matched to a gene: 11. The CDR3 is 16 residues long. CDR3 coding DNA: TGCAGTGTGGGACTAGCGGGGGGTTACAACCTGAATGAGCAGTTCTTC. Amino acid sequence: CSVGLAGGYNLNEQFF.

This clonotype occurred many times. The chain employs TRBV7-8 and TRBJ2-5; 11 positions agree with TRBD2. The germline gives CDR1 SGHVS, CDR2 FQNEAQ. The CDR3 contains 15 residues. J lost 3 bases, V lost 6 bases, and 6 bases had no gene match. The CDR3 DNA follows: TGTGCCAGCAGTTTTGCTAGCGGGGGGAAAGAGACCCAGTACTTC. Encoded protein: CASSFASGGKETQYF.

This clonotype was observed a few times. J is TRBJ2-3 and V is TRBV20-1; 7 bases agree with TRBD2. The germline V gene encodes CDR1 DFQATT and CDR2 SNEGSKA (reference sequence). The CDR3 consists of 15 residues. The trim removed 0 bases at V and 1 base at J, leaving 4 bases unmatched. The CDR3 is CSARDWAGGTDTQYF. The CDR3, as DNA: TGCAGTGCTAGAGATTGGGCGGGGGGCACAGATACGCAGTATTTT.

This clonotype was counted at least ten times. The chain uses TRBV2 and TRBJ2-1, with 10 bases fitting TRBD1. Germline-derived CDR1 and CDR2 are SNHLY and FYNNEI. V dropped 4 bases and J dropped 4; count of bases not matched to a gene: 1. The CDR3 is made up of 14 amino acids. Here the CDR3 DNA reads TGTGCCAGCAGTGGACAGGGGGCTTACAATGAGCAGTTCTTC. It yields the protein CASSGQGAYNEQFF.

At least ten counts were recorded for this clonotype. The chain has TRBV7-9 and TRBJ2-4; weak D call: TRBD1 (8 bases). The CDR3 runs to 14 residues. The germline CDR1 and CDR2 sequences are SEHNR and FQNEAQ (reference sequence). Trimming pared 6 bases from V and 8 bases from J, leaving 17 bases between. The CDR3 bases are TGTGCCAGCAGAAGACAGGGGACTAAAGACATTCAGTACTTC. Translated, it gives CASRRQGTKDIQYF.